The sequence of this T cell receptor (beta chain) was determined in a study of blood T cell repertoires in COVID-19 (dated by TCRdb to the early 2020s). For the study in its entirety: Samples from collaborators originated in the United States, Italy and Spain and spanned both the acute and convalescent phases of COVID-19. The material from the prospective study consisted of cDNA or gDNA derived from T cells, B-cell-depleted T cells, or PBMCs. The dataset comprised deeply sampled blood TCRbeta repertoires from subjects exposed to, actively infected with, or recovered from COVID-19. The repertoires were released in a freely available public database meant as a resource for research on the immune response to SARS-CoV-2. Samples were obtained from the ongoing ImmuneRACE study (first 160 participants) and from about 1,300 subjects provided by 6 global collaborators. Nearly every sample came with metadata listing a de-identified subject ID, COVID-19 status, age in years and sex. Where available, HLA class I and class II types were taken from metadata supplied by the sample provider and were not determined by assay-based typing. Results and caveats for the whole study, not just this receptor: Clinical and demographic metadata were provided uncurated, with the amount varying by source and participant.

This clone was counted only a few times. Its antigen is currently not known. Per-base quality was not reported, and no clone a single base away is much larger than it. The immunoSEQ Assay, a bias-controlled multiplex PCR, was used to amplify TCRbeta CDR3 regions from genomic DNA. Per the source publication's procedure: The number of nucleated cells in each sample was estimated by amplification of reference gene primers within the assay. To quantify the absolute abundance of each unique TCRbeta CDR3 rearrangement, sequence reads were collapsed and filtered. For each sample, productive Simpson clonality was calculated by taking the square root of Simpson's diversity index across productive rearrangements. TCRdb carries this immuneACCESS record with in-frame sequences only. Its versions omit some clonotypes, under half of them owing to an unresolved V gene in the studies checked, with the rest unexplained. V and J calls and clone size are as listed in that table; D and trimming were resolved from the DNA. The sample profile shows roughly 230,000 clones; roughly 81% of them were found once. In total, the top ten clones hold over 0.95% of the sample.

The germline V end is reduced by 4 bases and the J end by 5 bases; junction bases left unmatched: 11. CDR3 length: 17 amino acids, cysteine to phenylalanine. Just the 51-base CDR3 DNA is kept, in frame starting at base 1. The CDR1 and CDR2 encoded by the germline V gene are SGDLS and YYNGEE. Collaborating institutions collected whole blood in K2EDTA tubes following their own protocols. For TCRbeta analysis, collaborators shipped samples in one of three forms: frozen whole blood, isolated PBMCs, or DNA extracted from either of those sample types. The TCR originated in a man aged 35-49 years with acute or convalescent COVID-19. The chain uses TRBV9 and TRBJ2-1; 11 of the junction bases match TRBD2. Sequencing was done on a sample of peripheral blood. The CDR3 protein sequence reads: CASSTRPSGGTDNEQFF. The DNA sequence is TGTGCCAGCAGCACGAGACCTAGCGGGGGGACCGACAATGAGCAGTTCTTC.